Reported below is one TCR beta chain. V lost 1 base, J lost 0 bases, and 10 bases lay in between. This CDR3 contains 15 residues. Germline CDR1 and CDR2: LGHDT and YNNKEL (reference sequence). This record comes from a study of T-cell reconstitution after alpha-beta-depleted transplantation in children. A TCRbeta library incorporating unique molecular identifiers was prepared. From the PCR reads, TCRdb called clonotypes with MiXCR, one entry per CDR3 protein. The sample records about 91,000 distinct CDR3 sequences, approximately 8.4% being singletons. The V and J genes are TRBV3-1 and TRBJ2-7, with D perhaps matching TRBD2 (6 bases). The source is a human donor who donated a stem cell graft to a child with congenital amegakaryocytic thrombocytopenia. This material consisted of PBMCs from the stem cell graft donor, taken from the stem cell graft. The CDR3 loop is CASSQVYGSSYEQYF. CDR3 in DNA: TGTGCCAGCAGCCAAGTCTACGGGAGCTCCTACGAGCAGTACTTC.